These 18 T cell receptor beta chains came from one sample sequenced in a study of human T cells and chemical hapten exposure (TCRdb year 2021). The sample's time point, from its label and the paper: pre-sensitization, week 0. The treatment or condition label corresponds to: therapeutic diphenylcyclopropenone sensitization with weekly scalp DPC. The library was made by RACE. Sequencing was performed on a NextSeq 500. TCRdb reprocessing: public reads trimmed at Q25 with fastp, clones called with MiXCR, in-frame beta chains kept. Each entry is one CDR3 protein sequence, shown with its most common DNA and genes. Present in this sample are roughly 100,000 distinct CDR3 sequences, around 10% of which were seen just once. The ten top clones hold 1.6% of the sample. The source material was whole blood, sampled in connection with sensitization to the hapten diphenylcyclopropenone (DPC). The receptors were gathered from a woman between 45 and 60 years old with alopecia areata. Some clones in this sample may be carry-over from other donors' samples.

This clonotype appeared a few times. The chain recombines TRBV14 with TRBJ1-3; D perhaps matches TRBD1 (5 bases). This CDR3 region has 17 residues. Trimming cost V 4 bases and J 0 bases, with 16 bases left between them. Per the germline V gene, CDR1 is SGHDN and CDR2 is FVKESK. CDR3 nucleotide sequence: TGTGCCAGCAGCCGGCCCGGGACGGTGAGCTCTGGAAACACCATATATTTT. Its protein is CASSRPGTVSSGNTIYF.

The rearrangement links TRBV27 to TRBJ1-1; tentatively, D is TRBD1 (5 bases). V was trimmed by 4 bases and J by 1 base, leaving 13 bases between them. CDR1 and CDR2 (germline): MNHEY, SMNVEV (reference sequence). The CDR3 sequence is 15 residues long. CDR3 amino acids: CASSSNLQGNTEAFF. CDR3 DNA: TGTGCCAGCAGTTCGAACCTCCAGGGGAACACTGAAGCTTTCTTT.

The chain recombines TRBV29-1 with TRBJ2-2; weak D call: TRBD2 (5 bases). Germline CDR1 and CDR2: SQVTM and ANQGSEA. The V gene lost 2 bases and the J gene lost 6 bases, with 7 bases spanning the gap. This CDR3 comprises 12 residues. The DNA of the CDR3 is TGCAGCGTTGAATGGCGGGCCGGGGAGCTGTTTTTT. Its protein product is CSVEWRAGELFF.

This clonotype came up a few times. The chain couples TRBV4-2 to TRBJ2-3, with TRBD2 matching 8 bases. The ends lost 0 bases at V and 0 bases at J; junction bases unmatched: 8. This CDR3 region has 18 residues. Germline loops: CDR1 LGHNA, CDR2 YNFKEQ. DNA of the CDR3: TGTGCCAGCAGCCAAGATTTGATTAGCGGGACTAGCACAGATACGCAGTATTTT. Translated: CASSQDLISGTSTDTQYF.

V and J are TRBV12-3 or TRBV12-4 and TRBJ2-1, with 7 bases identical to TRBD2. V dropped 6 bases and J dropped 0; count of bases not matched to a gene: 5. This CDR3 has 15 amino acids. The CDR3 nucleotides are TGTGCCAGCAGCGTGGGAGGGCCCTCCTACAATGAGCAGTTCTTC. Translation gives CASSVGGPSYNEQFF.

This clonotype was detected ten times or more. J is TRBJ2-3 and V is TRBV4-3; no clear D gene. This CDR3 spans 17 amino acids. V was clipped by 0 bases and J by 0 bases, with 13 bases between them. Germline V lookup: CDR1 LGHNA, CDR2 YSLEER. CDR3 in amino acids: CASSQDVAGASTDTQYF. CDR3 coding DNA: TGCGCCAGCAGCCAAGATGTGGCAGGCGCTAGCACAGATACGCAGTATTTT.

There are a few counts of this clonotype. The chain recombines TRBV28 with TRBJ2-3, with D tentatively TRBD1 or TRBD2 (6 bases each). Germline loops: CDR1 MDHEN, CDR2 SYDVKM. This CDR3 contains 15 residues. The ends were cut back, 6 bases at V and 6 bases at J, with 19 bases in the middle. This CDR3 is CASRGLSGGGDTQYF. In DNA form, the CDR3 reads TGTGCCAGCAGAGGACTATCCGGAGGGGGGGATACGCAGTATTTT. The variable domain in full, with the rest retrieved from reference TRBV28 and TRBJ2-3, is DVKVTQSSRYLVKRTGEKVFLECVQDMDHENMFWYRQDPGLGLRLIYFSYDVKMKEKGDIPEGYSVSREKKERFSLILESASTNQTSMYLCASRGLSGGGDTQYFGPGTRLTVL.

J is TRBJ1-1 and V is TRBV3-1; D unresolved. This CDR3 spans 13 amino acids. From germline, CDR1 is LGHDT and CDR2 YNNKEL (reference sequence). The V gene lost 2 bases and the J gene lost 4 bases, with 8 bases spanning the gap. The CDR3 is CASSQQRSTEAFF. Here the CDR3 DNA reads TGTGCCAGCAGCCAACAAAGGTCCACTGAAGCTTTCTTT.

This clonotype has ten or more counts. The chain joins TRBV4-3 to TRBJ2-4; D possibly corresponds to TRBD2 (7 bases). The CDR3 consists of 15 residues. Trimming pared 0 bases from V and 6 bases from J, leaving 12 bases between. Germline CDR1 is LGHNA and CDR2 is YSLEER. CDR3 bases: TGCGCCAGCAGCCAAGATAGAGGGGGGGTAAACATTCAGTACTTC. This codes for CASSQDRGGVNIQYF.

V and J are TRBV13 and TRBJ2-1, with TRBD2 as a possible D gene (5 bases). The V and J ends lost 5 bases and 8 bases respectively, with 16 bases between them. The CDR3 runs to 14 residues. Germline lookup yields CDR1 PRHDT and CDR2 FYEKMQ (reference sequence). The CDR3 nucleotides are TGTGCCAGCAGCCCCCCCGGGGTAGTCCATGAGCAGTTCTTC. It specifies CASSPPGVVHEQFF.

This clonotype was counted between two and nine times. The CDR3, as DNA: TGTGCCAGCAGTTACGGGGGGGCTGGCGAGCAGTTCTTC. Residues: CASSYGGAGEQFF. The chain is built from TRBV6-5 and TRBJ2-1; the D gene is possibly TRBD2 (7 bases). V was trimmed by 2 bases and J by 10 bases, leaving 12 bases between them. The CDR3 is made up of 13 amino acids. CDR1 and CDR2 from the germline V gene are MNHEY and SVGAGI.

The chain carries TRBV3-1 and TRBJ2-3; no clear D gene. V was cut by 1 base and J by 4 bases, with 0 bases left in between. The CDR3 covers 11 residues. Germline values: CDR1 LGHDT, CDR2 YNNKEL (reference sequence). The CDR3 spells CASSQADTQYF. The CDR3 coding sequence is TGTGCCAGCAGCCAAGCAGATACGCAGTATTTT.

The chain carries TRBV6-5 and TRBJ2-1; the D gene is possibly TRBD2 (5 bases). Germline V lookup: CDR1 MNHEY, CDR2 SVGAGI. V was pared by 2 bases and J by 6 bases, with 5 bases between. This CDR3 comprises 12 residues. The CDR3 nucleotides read TGTGCCAGCAGTTACGGGAGCAATGAGCAGTTCTTC. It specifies CASSYGSNEQFF.

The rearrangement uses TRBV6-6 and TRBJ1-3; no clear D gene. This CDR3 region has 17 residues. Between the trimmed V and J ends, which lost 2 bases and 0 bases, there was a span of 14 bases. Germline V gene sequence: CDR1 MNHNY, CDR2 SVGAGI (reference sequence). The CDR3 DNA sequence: TGTGCCAGCAGTTACGGGCAGCAAGCCTCCTCTGGAAACACCATATATTTT. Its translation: CASSYGQQASSGNTIYF.

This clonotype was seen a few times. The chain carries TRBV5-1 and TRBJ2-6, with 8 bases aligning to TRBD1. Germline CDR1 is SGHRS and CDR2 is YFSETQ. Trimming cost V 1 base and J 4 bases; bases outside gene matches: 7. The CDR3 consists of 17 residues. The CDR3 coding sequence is TGCGCCAGCAGCTTGCGGCAGGGGGCGCAAGGGGCCAACGTCCTGACTTTC. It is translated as CASSLRQGAQGANVLTF.

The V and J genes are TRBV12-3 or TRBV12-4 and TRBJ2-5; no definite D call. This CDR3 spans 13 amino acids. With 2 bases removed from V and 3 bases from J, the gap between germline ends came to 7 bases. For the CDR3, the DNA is TGTGCCAGCAGTTTATCGGAAAAAGAGACCCAGTACTTC. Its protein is CASSLSEKETQYF.

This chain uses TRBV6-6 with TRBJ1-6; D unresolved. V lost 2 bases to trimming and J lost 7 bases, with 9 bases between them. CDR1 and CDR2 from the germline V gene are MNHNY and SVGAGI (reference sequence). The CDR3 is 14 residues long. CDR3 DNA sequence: TGTGCCAGCAGTTACGACCCAGCGAATTCACCCCTCCACTTT. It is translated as CASSYDPANSPLHF.

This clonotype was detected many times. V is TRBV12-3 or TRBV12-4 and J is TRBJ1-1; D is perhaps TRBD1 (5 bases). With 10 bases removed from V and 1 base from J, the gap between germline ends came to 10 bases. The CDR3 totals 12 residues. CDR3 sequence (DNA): TGTGCCACCATCAGGGAGAACACTGAAGCTTTCTTT. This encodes CATIRENTEAFF.